The TCR beta chain described here comes from a study of T cell repertoires in cytomegalovirus infection. Looking at the study overall: HLA-B-restricted CMV epitopes that are well studied, plus recently identified HLA-C-restricted ones, were used by the study. Public signatures in TCR beta pointed to CMV infection and matching HLA type. Study-level results: HLA-C-restricted CMV-specific TCR beta clonotypes prevailed in the ex vivo response. Cumulated frequencies of public TCR beta families served to identify carriers of CMV plus the relevant HLA.

Points on this clonotype: Antigen specificity is unknown.

TCRdb re-called the reads with MiXCR, one entry per CDR3 protein. Here the sample spans about 830,000 distinct CDR3 sequences, approximately 30% being singletons. This clonotype was obtained from a human donor in good health (CMV status not recorded). Some clones in this sample may be carry-over from other donors' samples. Here the sequenced sample was cultured CD8+ T cells from PBMCs, taken from culture after CMV antigen stimulation.

CDR3 DNA: TGTGCCACCAGTGATTTCCAAAAAAACAGGGGGCGCTCCTACGAGCAGTACTTC. Translation gives CATSDFQKNRGRSYEQYF. The V call is TRBV24-1, the J call TRBJ2-7; 9 bases are a match to TRBD1. Looked up from germline, CDR1 is KGHDR and CDR2 is SFDVKD. V was clipped by 1 base and J by 0 bases; unmatched bases: 9. This CDR3 is 18 amino acids long.